The entry below describes one T cell receptor beta chain. The target antigen is unknown. Pools of viral peptides were used by the ViraFEST assay to expand antigen-specific CD4+ T cells ahead of sequencing. Isolating CD4+ T cells followed about 11 days of culture. Nucleocapsid antibodies stayed negative before and after vaccination, showing no earlier SARS-CoV-2 infection. Half-medium changes using IL-2 medium occurred on days 3 and 7. Libraries were prepared by immunoSEQ multiplex PCR; TCRdb keeps only in-frame clonotypes and omits some of them. The sample holds about 73,000 clones, about four fifths seen once. In germline, CDR1 is SGHTS, CDR2 YDEGEE. V lost 7 bases and J lost 2, with 15 bases in between. The CDR3 covers 14 residues. This sample was taken from a study of vaccination effects on CD4 cells after COVID-19.

The source was CD4+ T cells from PBMCs cultured with HCoV-NL63 spike peptides, collected before COVID-19 vaccination. This clonotype originated in a human donor who received a COVID-19 vaccine. This chain uses TRBV5-8 with TRBJ2-5; D is tentatively TRBD1 or TRBD2 (6 bases each). The CDR3: CASSGALAQETQYF. CDR3 nucleotides: TGTGCCAGCTCGGGGGCTTTGGCACAAGAGACCCAGTACTTC.